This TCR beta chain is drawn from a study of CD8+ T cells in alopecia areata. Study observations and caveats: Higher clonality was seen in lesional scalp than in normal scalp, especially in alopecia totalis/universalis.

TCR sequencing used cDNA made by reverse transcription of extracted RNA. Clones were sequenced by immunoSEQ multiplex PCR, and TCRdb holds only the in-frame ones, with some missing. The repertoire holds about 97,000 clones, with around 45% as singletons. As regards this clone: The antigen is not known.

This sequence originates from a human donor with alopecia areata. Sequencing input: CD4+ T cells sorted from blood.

The chain's CDR3 is CASRMSTGQQFSPLHF. CDR3 sequence (DNA): TGTGCCAGTAGGATGTCCACAGGGCAGCAATTTTCACCCCTCCACTTT. The rearrangement joins TRBV19 to TRBJ1-6, with D maybe TRBD1 (6 bases). V shed 6 bases and J shed 9 bases, with 21 bases lying between them. The CDR3 is 16 residues long. Germline-derived CDR1 and CDR2 are LNHDA and SQIVND (reference sequence).